Below are 10 T cell receptor beta chains sequenced from a single sample in a study of cytomegalovirus exposure and HLA in healthy donors. The study ran its PCR with 60 Vbeta and 13 Jbeta primers. Some clones are missing from TCRdb's copy, which holds only in-frame ones; the method was immunoSEQ multiplex PCR. The repertoire has 90,000 to 100,000 clones, 82% of them found once; the top ten carry approximately 3.8%. What was sequenced was PBMCs. All receptors come from a man in his fifties in good health and CMV-seronegative.

This chain links TRBV7-2 with TRBJ2-3; TRBD2 agrees at 14 bases. V trimming: 1 base; J trimming: 0 bases; junction bases outside the gene matches: 3. Germline CDR1 and CDR2: SGHTA and FQGNSA. This CDR3 has 18 amino acids. The CDR3: CASSLERLAGGSTDTQYF. The CDR3, as DNA: TGTGCCAGCAGCTTAGAGAGACTAGCGGGAGGGAGCACAGATACGCAGTATTTT.

The chain recombines TRBV18 with TRBJ1-2; D gene ambiguous. This CDR3 has 14 amino acids. V lost 8 bases, J lost 0 bases, and 13 bases lay in between. The germline gives CDR1 KGHSH, CDR2 LQKENI. In nucleotides, the CDR3 is TGTGCCAGCACCCGAGGTTTGGCTAACTATGGCTACACCTTC. Residues: CASTRGLANYGYTF. The variable domain in full, completed from reference TRBV18 and TRBJ1-2, reads NAGVMQNPRHLVRRRGQEARLRCSPMKGHSHVYWYRQLPEEGLKFMVYLQKENIIDESGMPKERFSAEFPKEGPSILRIQQVVRGDSAAYFCASTRGLANYGYTFGSGTRLTVV.

CDR3 nucleotides: TGCGCCAGCAGCCCGGGCGACAGGGATAGCGAAAAACTGTTTTTT. This codes for CASSPGDRDSEKLFF. The J gene is TRBJ1-4, the V gene TRBV4-3, with 7 bases matching TRBD1. V lost 4 bases, J lost 8 bases, and 10 bases stayed unmatched. This CDR3 is built from 15 residues. The germline V gene encodes CDR1 LGHNA and CDR2 YSLEER.

This chain connects TRBV5-1 to TRBJ2-1; 7 positions match TRBD2. The CDR3 extends over 16 amino acids. Germline trimming cut 2 bases from V and 2 bases from J; bases unmatched to any gene: 7. Germline V CDR1 and CDR2: SGHRS, YFSETQ. DNA for the CDR3: TGCGCCAGCAGCTTTAGCCCTAGCGGAGCCTACAATGAGCAGTTCTTC. Translated: CASSFSPSGAYNEQFF.

As to this clone: Other DNA sequences of this sample code for an identical CDR3. This chain uses TRBV7-6 with TRBJ2-1, with a tentative D call TRBD2 (5 bases). The CDR3 is 14 amino acids. V was cut by 0 bases and J by 4 bases, with 7 bases left in between. CDR1 is SGHVS, CDR2 FNYEAQ, per germline. Here the CDR3 reads CASSLAGEYNEQFF. The DNA of the CDR3 is TGTGCCAGCAGCTTAGCGGGAGAGTACAATGAGCAGTTCTTC.

DNA for the CDR3: TGCGCCAGCAGCCTCCGGGACAGCTCCTACGAGCAGTACTTC. As protein: CASSLRDSSYEQYF. The genes are TRBV5-1 and TRBJ2-7, with TRBD1 identical over 7 bases. Trimming at V came to 4 bases and at J to 0 bases, leaving 4 bases not matched to a gene. The germline V gene encodes CDR1 SGHRS and CDR2 YFSETQ. The CDR3 covers 14 residues.

This chain connects TRBV29-1 to TRBJ2-2, with 7 bases matching TRBD2. This CDR3 spans 16 amino acids. V lost 5 bases, J lost 3 bases, and 12 bases stayed unmatched. Germline V CDR1 and CDR2: SQVTM, ANQGSEA. The CDR3 region has the DNA TGCAGCGTTACGACCCTTAGCGGGTCTGACACCGGGGAGCTGTTTTTT. It codes for CSVTTLSGSDTGELFF.

The chain uses TRBV30 and TRBJ1-3; 11 nucleotides line up with TRBD1. Per germline, CDR1 GTSNPN and CDR2 SVGIG (reference sequence). This CDR3 is built from 17 residues. With V trimmed by 5 bases and J by 0 bases, 9 bases remained unmatched. CDR3 amino acids: CAWYRDRGINSGNTIYF. Here the CDR3 DNA reads TGTGCCTGGTACCGGGACAGGGGGATAAACTCTGGAAACACCATATATTTT.

This chain uses TRBV2 with TRBJ2-1; TRBD2 agrees at 7 bases. Germline trimming cut 3 bases from V and 3 bases from J; bases unmatched to any gene: 2. This CDR3 is built from 14 residues. Germline loops: CDR1 SNHLY, CDR2 FYNNEI. This CDR3 is CASSESGNYNEQFF. As DNA, the CDR3 is TGTGCCAGCAGTGAGAGCGGGAACTACAATGAGCAGTTCTTC.

The gene calls are TRBV7-8 and TRBJ2-1, with TRBD2 identical over 10 bases. Losses at the gene ends were 1 base for V and 5 bases for J; bases not matched to a gene: 2. Germline V gene sequence: CDR1 SGHVS, CDR2 FQNEAQ. There are 15 residues in the CDR3. Here the CDR3 reads CASSLVLAGNNEQFF. CDR3 bases: TGTGCCAGCAGCTTAGTACTAGCGGGGAACAATGAGCAGTTCTTC.